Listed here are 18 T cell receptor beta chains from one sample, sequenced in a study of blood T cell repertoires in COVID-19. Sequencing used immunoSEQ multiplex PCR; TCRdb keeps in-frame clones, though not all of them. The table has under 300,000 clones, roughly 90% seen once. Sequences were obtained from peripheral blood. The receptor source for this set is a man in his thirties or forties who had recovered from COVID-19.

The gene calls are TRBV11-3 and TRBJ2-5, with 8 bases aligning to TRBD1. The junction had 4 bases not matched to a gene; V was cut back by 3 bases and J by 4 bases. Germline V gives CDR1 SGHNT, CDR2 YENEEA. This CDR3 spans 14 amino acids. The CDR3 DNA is TGTGCCAGCAGCTTCCGGACAGGGTCAGAGACCCAGTACTTC. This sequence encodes CASSFRTGSETQYF.

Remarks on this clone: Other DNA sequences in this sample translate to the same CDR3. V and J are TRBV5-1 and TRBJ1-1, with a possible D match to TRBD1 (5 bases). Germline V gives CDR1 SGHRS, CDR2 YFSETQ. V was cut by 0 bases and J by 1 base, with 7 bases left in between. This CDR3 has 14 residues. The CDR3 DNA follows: TGCGCCAGCAGCTTGGGACAGACGAACACTGAAGCTTTCTTT. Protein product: CASSLGQTNTEAFF. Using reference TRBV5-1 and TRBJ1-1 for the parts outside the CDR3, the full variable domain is KAGVTQTPRYLIKTRGQQVTLSCSPISGHRSVSWYQQTPGQGLQFLFEYFSETQRNKGNFPGRFSGRQFSNSRSEMNVSTLELGDSALYLCASSLGQTNTEAFFGQGTRLTVV.

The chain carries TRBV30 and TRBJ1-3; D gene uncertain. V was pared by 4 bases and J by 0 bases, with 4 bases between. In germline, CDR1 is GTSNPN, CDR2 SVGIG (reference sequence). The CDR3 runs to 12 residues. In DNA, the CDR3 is TGTGCCTGGACCTTCTCTGGAAACACCATATATTTT. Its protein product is CAWTFSGNTIYF. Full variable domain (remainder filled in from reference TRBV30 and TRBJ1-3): SQTIHQWPATLVQPVGSPLSLECTVEGTSNPNLYWYRQAAGRGLQLLFYSVGIGQISSEVPQNLSASRPQDRQFILSSKKLLLSDSGFYLCAWTFSGNTIYFGEGSWLTVV.

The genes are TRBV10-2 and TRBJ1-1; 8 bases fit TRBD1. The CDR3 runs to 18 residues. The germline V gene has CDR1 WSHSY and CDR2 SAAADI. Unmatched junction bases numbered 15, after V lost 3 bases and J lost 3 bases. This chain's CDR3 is CASSESPGGSRGDTEAFF. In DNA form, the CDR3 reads TGCGCCAGCAGTGAATCTCCAGGGGGCAGTAGAGGGGACACTGAAGCTTTCTTT.

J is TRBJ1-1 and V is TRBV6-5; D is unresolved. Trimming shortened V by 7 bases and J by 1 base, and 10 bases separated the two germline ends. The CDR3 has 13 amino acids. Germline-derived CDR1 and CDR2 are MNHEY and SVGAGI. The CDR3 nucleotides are TGTGCCAGCATCCATGAGGGGAACACTGAAGCTTTCTTT. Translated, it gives CASIHEGNTEAFF.

The CDR3 region has the DNA TGTGCCAGCAGCTTAGTATCCTATAATGAAAAACTGTTTTTT. This sequence encodes CASSLVSYNEKLFF. This sequence joins TRBV11-2 and TRBJ1-4; D is undetermined. The germline V gene encodes CDR1 SGHAT and CDR2 FQNNGV. V gave up 1 base and J gave up 4 bases, with 7 bases separating them. The CDR3 runs to 14 residues.

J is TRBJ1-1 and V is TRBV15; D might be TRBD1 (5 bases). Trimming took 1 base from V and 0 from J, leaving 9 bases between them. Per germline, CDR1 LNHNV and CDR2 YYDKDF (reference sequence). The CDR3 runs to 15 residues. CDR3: CATSRGGGMNTEAFF. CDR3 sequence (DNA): TGTGCCACCAGCAGAGGGGGCGGCATGAACACTGAAGCTTTCTTT.

CDR3 nucleotide sequence: TGTGCCAGCAGCGCGCAGATGGGGGGGAATGAAAAACTGTTTTTT. Residues: CASSAQMGGNEKLFF. V gene TRBV9 combines with J gene TRBJ1-4, with D perhaps TRBD1 (5 bases). V gave up 3 bases and J gave up 5 bases, with 14 bases separating them. Germline CDR1 is SGDLS and CDR2 is YYNGEE. This CDR3 has 15 amino acids.

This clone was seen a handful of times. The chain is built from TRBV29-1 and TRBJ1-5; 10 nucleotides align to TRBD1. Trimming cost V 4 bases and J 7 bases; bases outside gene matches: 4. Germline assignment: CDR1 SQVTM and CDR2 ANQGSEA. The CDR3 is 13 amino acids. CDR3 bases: TGCAGCGTTGGACAGGGGGCCGGACAGCCCCAGCATTTT. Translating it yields CSVGQGAGQPQHF.

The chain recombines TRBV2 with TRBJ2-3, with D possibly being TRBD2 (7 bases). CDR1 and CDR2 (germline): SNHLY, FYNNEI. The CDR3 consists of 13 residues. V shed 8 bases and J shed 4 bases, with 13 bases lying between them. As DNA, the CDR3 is TGTGCCAGCTCCGAGGGGGGGGCAGATACGCAGTATTTT. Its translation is CASSEGGADTQYF.

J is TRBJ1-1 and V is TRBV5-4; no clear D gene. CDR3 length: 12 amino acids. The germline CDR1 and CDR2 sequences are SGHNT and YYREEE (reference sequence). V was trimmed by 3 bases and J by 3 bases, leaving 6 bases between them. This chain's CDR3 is CASSSLDTEAFF. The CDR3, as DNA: TGTGCCAGCAGCTCTCTAGACACTGAAGCTTTCTTT. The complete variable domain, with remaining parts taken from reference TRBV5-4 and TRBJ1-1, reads ETGVTQSPTHLIKTRGQQVTLRCSSQSGHNTVSWYQQALGQGPQFIFQYYREEENGRGNFPPRFSGLQFPNYSSELNVNALELDDSALYLCASSSLDTEAFFGQGTRLTVV.

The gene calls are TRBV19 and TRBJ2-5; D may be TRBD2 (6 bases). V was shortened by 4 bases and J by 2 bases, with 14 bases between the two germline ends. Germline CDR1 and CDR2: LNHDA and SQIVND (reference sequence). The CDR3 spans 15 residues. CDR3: CASSTLGSLQETQYF. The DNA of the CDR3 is TGTGCCAGTAGTACCCTCGGGAGTTTACAAGAGACCCAGTACTTC.

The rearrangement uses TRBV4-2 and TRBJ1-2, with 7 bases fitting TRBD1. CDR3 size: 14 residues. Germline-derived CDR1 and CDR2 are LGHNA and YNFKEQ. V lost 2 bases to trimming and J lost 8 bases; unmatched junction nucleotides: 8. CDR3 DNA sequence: TGTGCCAGCAGCCAACCAGGGGGTTCGAACGGCTACACCTTC. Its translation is CASSQPGGSNGYTF.

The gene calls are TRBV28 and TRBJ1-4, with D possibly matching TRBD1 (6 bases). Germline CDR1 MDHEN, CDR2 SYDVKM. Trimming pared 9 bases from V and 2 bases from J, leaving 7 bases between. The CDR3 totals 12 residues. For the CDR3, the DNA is TGTGCCAGTACAGGGACTAATGAAAAACTGTTTTTT. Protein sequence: CASTGTNEKLFF.

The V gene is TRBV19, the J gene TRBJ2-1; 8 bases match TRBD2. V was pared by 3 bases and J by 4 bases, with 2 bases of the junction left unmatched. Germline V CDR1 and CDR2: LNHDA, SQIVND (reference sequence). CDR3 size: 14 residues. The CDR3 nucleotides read TGTGCCAGTAGTATGCTAGCGGGTTACAATGAGCAGTTCTTC. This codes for CASSMLAGYNEQFF.

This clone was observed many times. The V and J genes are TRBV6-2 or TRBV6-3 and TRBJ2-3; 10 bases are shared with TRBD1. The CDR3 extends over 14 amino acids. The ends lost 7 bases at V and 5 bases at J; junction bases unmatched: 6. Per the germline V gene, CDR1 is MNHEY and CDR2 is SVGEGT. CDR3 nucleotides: TGTGCCAGCACCCCCCGGACAGGGGGAGATACGCAGTATTTT. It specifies CASTPRTGGDTQYF.

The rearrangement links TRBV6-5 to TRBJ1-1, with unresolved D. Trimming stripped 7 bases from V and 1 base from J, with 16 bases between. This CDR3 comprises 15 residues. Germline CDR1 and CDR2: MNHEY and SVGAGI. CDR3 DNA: TGTGCCAGCACCATCACACGGAGGAAGAACACTGAAGCTTTCTTT. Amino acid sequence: CASTITRRKNTEAFF.

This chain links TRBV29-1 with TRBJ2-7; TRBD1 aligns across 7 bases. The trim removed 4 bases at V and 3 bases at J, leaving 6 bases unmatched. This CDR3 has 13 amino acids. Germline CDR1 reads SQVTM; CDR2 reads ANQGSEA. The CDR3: CSVVGQGVYEQYF. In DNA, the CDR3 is TGCAGCGTTGTTGGGCAGGGGGTCTACGAGCAGTACTTC.